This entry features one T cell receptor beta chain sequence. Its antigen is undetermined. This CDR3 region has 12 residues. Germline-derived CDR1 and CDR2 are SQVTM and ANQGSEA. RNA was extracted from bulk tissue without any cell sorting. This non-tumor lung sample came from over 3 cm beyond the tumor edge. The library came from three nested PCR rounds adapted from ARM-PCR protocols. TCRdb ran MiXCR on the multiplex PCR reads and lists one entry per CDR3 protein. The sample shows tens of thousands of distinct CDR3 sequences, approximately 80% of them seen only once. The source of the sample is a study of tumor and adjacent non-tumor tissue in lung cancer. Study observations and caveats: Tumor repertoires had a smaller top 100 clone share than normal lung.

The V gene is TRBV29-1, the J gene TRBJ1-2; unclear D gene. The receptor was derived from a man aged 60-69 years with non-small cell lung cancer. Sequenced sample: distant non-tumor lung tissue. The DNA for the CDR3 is TGCAGTGTCCGGATAAACGAGATCGGCTACACCTTC. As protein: CSVRINEIGYTF.